Below, 21 T cell receptor beta chains from the same sample are listed, as sequenced in a study of blood T cell repertoires in COVID-19. Assay used: immunoSEQ multiplex PCR; TCRdb lists only in-frame clones, some missing. This sample has about 97,000 clones, with approximately 87% found just once. What was sequenced was peripheral blood. The receptor source for this set is a human donor in a cohort sampled during active COVID-19.

This chain's CDR3 is CASSPQGDNQPQHF. In DNA form, the CDR3 reads TGCGCCAGCAGCCCACAGGGAGACAATCAGCCCCAGCATTTT. The chain couples TRBV5-1 to TRBJ1-5, with D possibly matching TRBD1 (6 bases). In germline, CDR1 is SGHRS, CDR2 YFSETQ. Trimming stripped 4 bases from V and 3 bases from J, with 11 bases between. CDR3 length: 14 amino acids.

The chain joins TRBV16 to TRBJ1-1; D uncertain. The CDR3 extends over 13 amino acids. Trimming took off 3 bases at V and 6 bases at J, with 11 bases between the two ends. Germline values: CDR1 KGHSY, CDR2 FQNENV. The CDR3 coding sequence is TGTGCCAGCAGCCACCCGGAGTTCGCTGAAGCTTTCTTT. Its translation: CASSHPEFAEAFF.

This chain links TRBV5-4 with TRBJ1-4, with D uncertain. Germline CDR1 is SGHNT and CDR2 is YYREEE (reference sequence). The V end was cut by 4 bases, the J end by 17 bases, with 18 bases between. CDR3 length: 12 amino acids. The CDR3 protein is CASSPERRGSFF. CDR3 in DNA: TGTGCCAGCAGCCCAGAGCGGCGCGGGAGTTTTTTT.

The V gene is TRBV12-5, the J gene TRBJ2-7; 10 bases match TRBD1. Trimming at V came to 6 bases and at J to 3 bases, leaving 8 bases not matched to a gene. Germline V gene lookup returns CDR1 LGHNT and CDR2 FRNRAP. CDR3 length: 15 amino acids. The CDR3 DNA reads as TGTGCTAGTGGATCCGGGACAGGGGCCAACTACGAGCAGTACTTC. Amino acid sequence: CASGSGTGANYEQYF.

This chain uses TRBV25-1 with TRBJ1-2; the D gene is possibly TRBD1 (5 bases). Germline lookup yields CDR1 MGHDK and CDR2 SYGVNS. Between the trimmed V and J ends, which lost 7 bases and 2 bases, there was a span of 8 bases. This CDR3 has 12 residues. The CDR3 here is CASNDRNYGYTF. In DNA, the CDR3 is TGTGCCAGCAACGACAGAAACTATGGCTACACCTTC.

The chain has TRBV4-1 and TRBJ2-1; 10 nucleotides line up with TRBD1. Germline-derived CDR1 and CDR2 are MGHRA and YSYEKL. V was clipped by 2 bases and J by 9 bases; unmatched bases: 13. This CDR3 has 17 amino acids. The CDR3 spells CASSQYGQGGSQAEQFF. The CDR3 nucleotides are TGCGCCAGCAGCCAATATGGACAGGGGGGTTCGCAAGCTGAGCAGTTCTTC.

The chain couples TRBV4-1 to TRBJ2-5, with unresolved D. In germline, CDR1 is MGHRA, CDR2 YSYEKL. The CDR3 has 14 residues. V lost 2 bases and J 1 base, leaving 8 bases between the germline ends. The CDR3 region has the DNA TGCGCCAGCAGCCAAATTCACATCCAAGAGACCCAGTACTTC. It yields the protein CASSQIHIQETQYF.

The genes are TRBV7-3 and TRBJ2-6; D ambiguous. Germline V gene data show CDR1 as SGHTA and CDR2 as FQGTGA. Trimming pared 5 bases from V and 0 bases from J, leaving 8 bases between. The CDR3 has 15 amino acids. The CDR3 reads CASSHGISGANVLTF. CDR3 sequence (DNA): TGTGCCAGCAGCCATGGCATCTCTGGGGCCAACGTCCTGACTTTC.

This clone was detected only once. The CDR3 loop reads CASSLTQGRHQPQHF. Here the CDR3 DNA reads TGTGCCAGCAGTCTAACCCAGGGGCGGCATCAGCCCCAGCATTTT. The genes are TRBV6-2 or TRBV6-3 and TRBJ1-5; TRBD1 might be the D (6 bases). The CDR3 consists of 15 residues. Trimming removed 5 bases at V and 5 bases at J, with 16 bases between. Germline-derived CDR1 and CDR2 are MNHEY and SVGEGT.

The chain uses TRBV5-1 and TRBJ2-4; a weak D match, TRBD1 (5 bases). CDR3 length equals 14 residues. Looked up from germline, CDR1 is SGHRS and CDR2 is YFSETQ. Trimming left V 0 bases short and J 3 bases short, with 7 bases between. The CDR3 reads CASSLEGRKNIQYF. CDR3 DNA: TGCGCCAGCAGCTTGGAGGGGCGCAAAAACATTCAGTACTTC.

V is TRBV19 and J is TRBJ1-6; D not resolved. The germline V gene has CDR1 LNHDA and CDR2 SQIVND (reference sequence). The V end lost 3 bases, the J end lost 5 bases, and 5 bases lay between the germline ends. CDR3 size: 13 residues. CDR3: CASSMRNNSPLHF. DNA of the CDR3: TGTGCCAGTAGTATGCGGAATAATTCACCCCTCCACTTT.

This chain connects TRBV15 to TRBJ1-4, with 9 bases identical to TRBD1. With 3 bases clipped from V and 7 bases from J, the junction kept 6 bases outside the gene matches. This CDR3 has 15 amino acids. The germline V gene has CDR1 LNHNV and CDR2 YYDKDF (reference sequence). The CDR3 reads CATSSGQGTGEKLFF. The DNA of the CDR3 is TGTGCCACCAGCAGTGGACAGGGGACCGGTGAAAAACTGTTTTTT.

This clone was counted a single time. The chain employs TRBV2 and TRBJ1-5; TRBD1 might be the D (5 bases). The CDR3 has 16 amino acids. Trimming pared 2 bases from V and 0 bases from J, leaving 11 bases between. CDR1 is SNHLY, CDR2 FYNNEI, per germline. For the CDR3, the DNA is TGTGCCAGCAGTGAATGGACACCAAATAGCAATCAGCCCCAGCATTTT. This gives the protein CASSEWTPNSNQPQHF.

V usage is TRBV6-4 and J usage is TRBJ1-2; the D is unclear. Germline-derived CDR1 and CDR2 are MRHNA and SNTAGT. The germline V and J ends were trimmed by 0 bases and 2 bases, with 7 bases remaining between them. This CDR3 is 14 amino acids long. CDR3 sequence reads: CASSDSHGNYGYTF. The CDR3 DNA sequence: TGTGCCAGCAGTGACTCACACGGGAACTATGGCTACACCTTC.

This chain links TRBV11-2 with TRBJ2-1, with 9 bases matching TRBD2. Per the germline V gene, CDR1 is SGHAT and CDR2 is FQNNGV. V shed 5 bases, J shed 6 bases, and the junction held 5 bases outside the gene matches. This CDR3 has 14 amino acids. The CDR3 bases are TGTGCCAGCAGCCCATTAGCGGGAGTCAATGAGCAGTTCTTC. The encoded protein is CASSPLAGVNEQFF.

This clone was detected once. This chain uses TRBV28 with TRBJ2-5; D gene unclear. This CDR3 region has 10 residues. V lost 8 bases and J 4 bases, leaving 5 bases between the germline ends. Germline CDR1 and CDR2: MDHEN and SYDVKM. CDR3 residues: CASVGETQYF. CDR3 bases: TGTGCCAGCGTCGGAGAGACCCAGTACTTC. Complete variable domain (other parts from reference TRBV28 and TRBJ2-5): DVKVTQSSRYLVKRTGEKVFLECVQDMDHENMFWYRQDPGLGLRLIYFSYDVKMKEKGDIPEGYSVSREKKERFSLILESASTNQTSMYLCASVGETQYFGPGTRLLVL.

The chain uses TRBV27 and TRBJ2-5; TRBD2 matches at 9 bases. CDR1 and CDR2 (germline): MNHEY, SMNVEV (reference sequence). The CDR3 consists of 18 residues. V was clipped by 2 bases and J by 5 bases; unmatched bases: 15. CDR3 in DNA: TGTGCCAGCAGTTTAGCCAGCGGGAGGCCCAATGGGATGGAGACCCAGTACTTC. This encodes CASSLASGRPNGMETQYF.

The rearrangement links TRBV6-5 to TRBJ2-4; D may be TRBD1 (6 bases). This CDR3 has 15 residues. Germline CDR1 reads MNHEY; CDR2 reads SVGAGI. V gave up 6 bases and J gave up 1 base, with 13 bases separating them. The CDR3 bases are TGTGCCAGCAGGCCGTGGGGGCATGCCAAAAACATTCAGTACTTC. Encoded protein: CASRPWGHAKNIQYF.

The CDR3 region is CSVGGGGYEQYF. CDR3 DNA sequence: TGCAGCGTTGGCGGGGGGGGCTACGAGCAGTACTTC. The rearrangement links TRBV29-1 to TRBJ2-7, with 9 bases matching TRBD2. The CDR3 is 12 amino acids. Germline trimming cut 4 bases from V and 3 bases from J; bases unmatched to any gene: 1. Germline CDR1 SQVTM, CDR2 ANQGSEA.

The gene calls are TRBV7-2 and TRBJ2-1, with 9 bases matching TRBD2. The CDR3 loop spans 16 amino acids. The ends lost 5 bases at V and 4 bases at J; junction bases unmatched: 9. The germline CDR1 and CDR2 sequences are SGHTA and FQGNSA. The CDR3 DNA reads as TGTGCCAGCAGCCCAGGGGTAGCGGGAGCTTACAATGAGCAGTTCTTC. Its protein is CASSPGVAGAYNEQFF.

V is TRBV5-6 and J is TRBJ1-1; TRBD1 might be the D (6 bases). CDR1 is SGHDT and CDR2 is YYEEEE in the germline V gene. The V gene lost 4 bases and the J gene lost 9 bases, with 13 bases spanning the gap. The CDR3 length is 12 residues. The CDR3 sequence is CASSLGQRQAFF. DNA of the CDR3: TGTGCCAGCAGCCTTGGACAGAGACAAGCTTTCTTT.